This T cell receptor beta chain was identified in a study of blood T cell repertoires in COVID-19. Study in general: Samples taken during acute and convalescent COVID-19 were collected in the United States, Italy and Spain.

Per the study methods: Reference gene primer amplification gave estimated nucleated cell counts. Assay: immunoSEQ multiplex PCR; the TCRdb copy retains only in-frame clones and omits some. V, J and clone size are taken as reported in that table, and D and trimming were inferred from the DNA itself. Among roughly 220,000 clones listed, roughly 88% were seen once. This clone came up a few times. Trimming pared 11 bases from V and 4 bases from J, leaving 19 bases between. Germline loops: CDR1 SNHLY, CDR2 FYNNEI. The CDR3 contains 14 residues. Specimen: peripheral blood. The V gene is TRBV2, the J gene TRBJ2-3, with a tentative D call TRBD1 (7 bases). The receptor was isolated from a man aged 25 to 40 who had recovered from COVID-19. CDR3 region: CAAPRGEVPDTQYF. Written as DNA, the CDR3 is TGTGCCGCCCCCAGGGGGGAGGTGCCAGATACGCAGTATTTT. Supplemented by reference TRBV2 and TRBJ2-3, the full variable domain reads EPEVTQTPSHQVTQMGQEVILRCVPISNHLYFYWYRQILGQKVEFLVSFYNNEISEKSEIFDDQFSVERPDGSNFTLKIRSTKLEDSAMYFCAAPRGEVPDTQYFGPGTRLTVL.